The 16 T cell receptor beta chains below come from one sample, sequenced in a study of T cell repertoires in ileal Crohn's disease. Only in-frame clones appear in the TCRdb table, and some are missing; sequencing was by immunoSEQ multiplex PCR. The sample shows more than 15,000 clones, roughly 60% of them seen only once. The sample taken for sequencing was ileal tissue. Every receptor here comes from an adult with Crohn's disease.

The chain joins TRBV4-2 to TRBJ2-3; TRBD2 is a possible D gene (7 bases). V gave up 4 bases and J gave up 1 base, with 15 bases separating them. The CDR3 covers 16 residues. Germline CDR1 and CDR2: LGHNA and YNFKEQ. The CDR3 coding sequence is TGTGCCAGCAGCCTACCACTAGGGGGGGGCACAGATACGCAGTATTTT. It translates to CASSLPLGGGTDTQYF.

The sample holds a few counts of this clone. The chain carries TRBV2 and TRBJ1-2; D remains unclear. This CDR3 has 13 residues. The germline V gene has CDR1 SNHLY and CDR2 FYNNEI. V lost 4 bases and J 2 bases, leaving 8 bases between the germline ends. CDR3 in DNA: TGTGCCAGCAGTGTACAACCGAACTATGGCTACACCTTC. Its protein product is CASSVQPNYGYTF. Together with reference TRBV2 and TRBJ1-2, the CDR3 gives the full variable domain: EPEVTQTPSHQVTQMGQEVILRCVPISNHLYFYWYRQILGQKVEFLVSFYNNEISEKSEIFDDQFSVERPDGSNFTLKIRSTKLEDSAMYFCASSVQPNYGYTFGSGTRLTVV.

This clone was observed a handful of times. The V call is TRBV9, the J call TRBJ2-3; TRBD2 matches at 13 bases. CDR3 size: 16 residues. Trimming removed 4 bases from V and 5 bases from J; junction bases left unmatched: 7. CDR1 and CDR2 from the germline V gene are SGDLS and YYNGEE. DNA for the CDR3: TGTGCCAGCAGCCTTATACTAGCGGGAGGGAGAGATACGCAGTATTTT. Its translation is CASSLILAGGRDTQYF.

This sequence joins TRBV19 and TRBJ2-7, with 9 bases aligning to TRBD1. The germline gives CDR1 LNHDA, CDR2 SQIVND (reference sequence). V lost 2 bases to trimming and J lost 6 bases; unmatched junction nucleotides: 5. There are 14 residues in the CDR3. The CDR3 DNA follows: TGTGCCAGTAGTATAAGGACAGGGGAGGGCGAGCAGTACTTC. This translates into CASSIRTGEGEQYF.

The chain carries TRBV2 and TRBJ2-3, with D maybe TRBD1 (6 bases). The CDR3 covers 16 residues. The V end lost 7 bases, the J end lost 8 bases, and 25 bases lay between the germline ends. Germline values: CDR1 SNHLY, CDR2 FYNNEI. The CDR3 protein is CASIQGTGSARGTQYF. As DNA, the CDR3 is TGTGCCAGCATCCAGGGCACAGGGTCAGCTAGAGGTACGCAGTATTTT.

This clone was observed once. This rearrangement joins TRBV7-9 to TRBJ2-7; TRBD1 is a possible D gene (5 bases). CDR1 and CDR2 (germline): SEHNR, FQNEAQ (reference sequence). The CDR3 is made up of 14 amino acids. Between the trimmed V and J ends, which lost 1 base and 2 bases, there was a span of 9 bases. CDR3 sequence: CASSLGTLPYEQYF. The CDR3 region has the DNA TGTGCCAGCAGCTTAGGGACACTCCCCTACGAGCAGTACTTC.

The V gene is TRBV7-8, the J gene TRBJ2-5; the D gene is possibly TRBD1 (6 bases). Matching the DNA end better, TRBJ2-7 makes the J call doubtful. The CDR3 runs 13 residues. Germline-derived CDR1 and CDR2 are SGHVS and FQNEAQ. The CDR3 loop reads CASSARQVHEQYF. The CDR3, as DNA: TGTGCCAGCAGCGCCCGACAGGTCCACGAGCAGTACTTC.

This chain links TRBV4-1 with TRBJ2-7; D might be TRBD1 (6 bases). Germline V gene sequence: CDR1 MGHRA, CDR2 YSYEKL. The V end was cut by 1 base, the J end by 3 bases, with 13 bases between. CDR3 length: 15 amino acids. CDR3 coding DNA: TGCGCCAGCAGCCAAGTTAGGGGGAGTCGCTACGAGCAGTACTTC. This codes for CASSQVRGSRYEQYF.

V and J are TRBV9 and TRBJ1-1, with 7 bases fitting TRBD1. This CDR3 has 15 residues. Germline CDR1 is SGDLS and CDR2 is YYNGEE. Germline trimming cut 2 bases from V and 1 base from J; bases unmatched to any gene: 5. The CDR3 nucleotides are TGTGCCAGCAGCGTGGCCGGGACAGAGAACACTGAAGCTTTCTTT. It is translated as CASSVAGTENTEAFF. Filled out from reference TRBV9 and TRBJ1-1, the complete variable domain reads DSGVTQTPKHLITATGQRVTLRCSPRSGDLSVYWYQQSLDQGLQFLIQYYNGEERAKGNILERFSAQQFPDLHSELNLSSLELGDSALYFCASSVAGTENTEAFFGQGTRLTVV.

This clone was seen a single time. V gene TRBV9 combines with J gene TRBJ2-3, with 11 nucleotides matching TRBD2. The CDR3 is 14 residues long. Trimming took 5 bases from V and 4 from J; bases not matched to a gene: 3. CDR1 and CDR2 from the germline V gene are SGDLS and YYNGEE. The CDR3 coding sequence is TGTGCCAGCAGTCGGACTAGCGGGCCAGATACGCAGTATTTT. It yields the protein CASSRTSGPDTQYF.

This clone has a handful of counts. The rearrangement joins TRBV7-2 to TRBJ1-5; D call uncertain. CDR3 length equals 13 residues. Germline CDR1 and CDR2: SGHTA and FQGNSA. V was cut by 5 bases and J by 4 bases, with 9 bases left in between. CDR3 region: CASSPSLNQPQHF. The CDR3 nucleotides read TGTGCCAGCAGCCCATCACTTAATCAGCCCCAGCATTTT.

V and J are TRBV7-3 and TRBJ2-1; 14 positions agree with TRBD2. V lost 2 bases to trimming and J lost 12 bases; unmatched junction nucleotides: 12. CDR1 is SGHTA and CDR2 is FQGTGA in the germline V gene. This CDR3 contains 17 residues. The CDR3 sequence is CASSLGDPGLAGAGQFF. The CDR3 coding sequence is TGTGCCAGCAGCTTAGGCGACCCGGGACTAGCGGGAGCCGGGCAGTTCTTC.

The chain joins TRBV6-5 to TRBJ1-3, with 9 bases that match TRBD1. V was clipped by 4 bases and J by 1 base; unmatched bases: 5. The CDR3 has 16 residues. Germline CDR1 and CDR2: MNHEY and SVGAGI. Written as DNA, the CDR3 is TGTGCCAGCAGTTCACAGGGGGCAGATTCTGGAAACACCATATATTTT. This codes for CASSSQGADSGNTIYF.

The chain joins TRBV5-6 to TRBJ2-1; 7 positions agree with TRBD2. V gave up 1 base and J gave up 11 bases; unmatched junction bases: 6. The germline gives CDR1 SGHDT, CDR2 YYEEEE. There are 13 residues in the CDR3. In DNA, the CDR3 is TGTGCCAGCAGCTTGAGAAGGGAGGGCAAGCAGTTCTTC. This sequence encodes CASSLRREGKQFF.

The chain uses TRBV5-1 and TRBJ2-1; 14 bases fit TRBD2. There are 15 residues in the CDR3. V lost 3 bases and J lost 7; bases outside the gene matches: 3. Germline V gives CDR1 SGHRS, CDR2 YFSETQ. The CDR3 protein is CASSYGTSGRNEQFF. The CDR3 coding sequence is TGCGCCAGCAGCTACGGGACTAGCGGGAGAAATGAGCAGTTCTTC.

The rearrangement links TRBV19 to TRBJ2-1; D remains ambiguous. Looked up from germline, CDR1 is LNHDA and CDR2 is SQIVND (reference sequence). V lost 4 bases and J 2 bases, leaving 6 bases between the germline ends. This CDR3 has 13 amino acids. CDR3 sequence (DNA): TGTGCCAGTAGTAGTCAAACCTACAATGAGCAGTTCTTC. Translation gives CASSSQTYNEQFF. Full variable domain (remainder filled in from reference TRBV19 and TRBJ2-1): DGGITQSPKYLFRKEGQNVTLSCEQNLNHDAMYWYRQDPGQGLRLIYYSQIVNDFQKGDIAEGYSVSREKKESFPLTVTSAQKNPTAFYLCASSSQTYNEQFFGPGTRLTVL.